The T cell receptor (beta chain) under discussion was sequenced for a study of T cell repertoires in cytomegalovirus infection. As for the study in general: CMV infection and matching HLA type were both indicated by public TCR beta signatures. Notes on the study in general: Identification of carriers of CMV plus the relevant HLA was achieved through cumulative public TCR beta family frequency.

Germline V CDR1 and CDR2: SGHTA, FQGNSA. Trimming removed 1 base at V and 1 base at J, with 8 bases between. The CDR3 runs 15 residues. This clonotype was seen repeatedly, ten times or more. Its antigen is not known. TCRdb used MiXCR to reprocess the reads, holding one entry per CDR3 protein. The repertoire holds more than 400,000 distinct CDR3 sequences, with around 27% as singletons. The clonotype originates from a human donor in good health (CMV status not recorded). Some clones in this sample may be carry-over from other donors' samples. The rearrangement links TRBV7-2 to TRBJ1-3; no definite D call. The material sequenced was PBMCs. CDR3: CASSLGGRSGNTIYF. CDR3 DNA: TGTGCCAGCAGCTTAGGAGGACGGTCTGGAAACACCATATATTTT.